The 26 T cell receptor beta chains below come from one sample, sequenced in a study of control samples from healthy donors and cancer patients. Generated by immunoSEQ multiplex PCR, the TCRdb table keeps only in-frame clones and is missing some. The top ten hold roughly 20% of the sample, which has approximately 86,000 clones, around nine tenths seen once. What was sequenced was blood. The origin of the receptors is a man under 40 in good health.

The CDR3 bases are TGTGCCAGCAGTGGGTACTCTGGGGCCAACGTCCTGACTTTC. This codes for CASSGYSGANVLTF. The chain recombines TRBV27 with TRBJ2-6; D ambiguous. This CDR3 region has 14 residues. The V end lost 5 bases, the J end lost 0 bases, and 5 bases lay between the germline ends. Germline V gene data show CDR1 as MNHEY and CDR2 as SMNVEV (reference sequence).

This rearrangement joins TRBV2 to TRBJ2-4, with D possibly called TRBD1 or TRBD2 (5 bases each). Germline CDR1 is SNHLY and CDR2 is FYNNEI. The CDR3 sequence is 12 residues long. V was trimmed by 4 bases and J by 8 bases, leaving 9 bases between them. In nucleotides, the CDR3 is TGTGCCAGCAGTGGGGGGACGGACATTCAGTACTTC. Protein product: CASSGGTDIQYF.

The J gene is TRBJ1-1, the V gene TRBV27, with D unresolved. Trimming pared 3 bases from V and 0 bases from J, leaving 17 bases between. CDR1 and CDR2 (germline): MNHEY, SMNVEV (reference sequence). CDR3 length: 17 amino acids. The CDR3 bases are TGTGCCAGCAGTTTCCGACAACAGCGGATACTGAACACTGAAGCTTTCTTT. Translated: CASSFRQQRILNTEAFF.

The V call is TRBV30, the J call TRBJ1-2, with no clear D. CDR1 is GTSNPN, CDR2 SVGIG, per germline (reference sequence). This CDR3 is 13 amino acids long. Trimming removed 2 bases from V and 2 bases from J, with 9 bases in between. CDR3 region: CAWSPFGNYGYTF. The CDR3 bases are TGTGCCTGGAGTCCGTTCGGGAACTATGGCTACACCTTC. The full variable domain, with the rest looked up from reference TRBV30 and TRBJ1-2, is SQTIHQWPATLVQPVGSPLSLECTVEGTSNPNLYWYRQAAGRGLQLLFYSVGIGQISSEVPQNLSASRPQDRQFILSSKKLLLSDSGFYLCAWSPFGNYGYTFGSGTRLTVV.

The V call is TRBV7-6, the J call TRBJ2-1; D may match TRBD1 or TRBD2 (5 bases each). V lost 5 bases and J lost 7, with 18 bases in between. The CDR3 is made up of 15 amino acids. CDR1 is SGHVS and CDR2 is FNYEAQ in the germline V gene. DNA for the CDR3: TGTGCCAGCAGCCCTATAGTGGGGCGCGGGAATGAGCAGTTCTTC. Translation: CASSPIVGRGNEQFF. Filled out from reference TRBV7-6 and TRBJ2-1, the complete variable domain reads GAGVSQSPRYKVTKRGQDVALRCDPISGHVSLYWYRQALGQGPEFLTYFNYEAQQDKSGLPNDRFSAERPEGSISTLTIQRTEQRDSAMYRCASSPIVGRGNEQFFGPGTRLTVL.

For the CDR3, the DNA is TGTGCCAGCTCTGCGGGGGGATATGAGCAGTTCTTC. It codes for CASSAGGYEQFF. The chain couples TRBV7-3 to TRBJ2-1, with 8 bases identical to TRBD2. The germline V gene has CDR1 SGHTA and CDR2 FQGTGA. This CDR3 has 12 residues. J was trimmed by 8 bases and V by 8 bases; bases with no gene match: 5. Drawing the rest from reference TRBV7-3 and TRBJ2-1, the complete variable domain is GAGVSQTPSNKVTEKGKYVELRCDPISGHTALYWYRQSLGQGPEFLIYFQGTGAADDSGLPNDRFFAVRPEGSVSTLKIQRTERGDSAVYLCASSAGGYEQFFGPGTRLTVL.

The chain is built from TRBV6-4 and TRBJ2-3; weak D call: TRBD1 (7 bases). CDR1 is MRHNA, CDR2 SNTAGT, per germline. The CDR3 extends over 15 amino acids. V lost 3 bases and J lost 1, with 11 bases in between. CDR3 amino acids: CASSEQGGRTDTQYF. In nucleotides, the CDR3 is TGTGCCAGCAGTGAGCAGGGGGGACGCACAGATACGCAGTATTTT.

This chain uses TRBV2 with TRBJ1-6, with TRBD1 matching over 9 bases. The germline gives CDR1 SNHLY, CDR2 FYNNEI. V was clipped by 4 bases and J by 0 bases; unmatched bases: 7. There are 18 residues in the CDR3. CDR3 sequence (DNA): TGTGCCAGCAGTGTAGAGGACAGGGGCTACTCCTATAATTCACCCCTCCACTTT. Translating gives CASSVEDRGYSYNSPLHF.

The J gene is TRBJ1-1, the V gene TRBV6-5; D gene ambiguous. V lost 4 bases and J 0 bases, leaving 15 bases between the germline ends. This CDR3 contains 16 residues. Germline-derived CDR1 and CDR2 are MNHEY and SVGAGI. CDR3 nucleotide sequence: TGTGCCAGCAGTTCTGGGCAACTCGCGGTGAACACTGAAGCTTTCTTT. Translation: CASSSGQLAVNTEAFF.

The chain is built from TRBV7-8 and TRBJ1-2, with 10 nucleotides matching TRBD1. The CDR3 contains 17 residues. Looked up from germline, CDR1 is SGHVS and CDR2 is FQNEAQ. V trimming: 5 bases; J trimming: 2 bases; junction bases outside the gene matches: 11. Here the CDR3 reads CASSVISGTGANYGYTF. The CDR3 nucleotides are TGTGCCAGCAGCGTTATTTCCGGGACAGGGGCAAACTATGGCTACACCTTC.

This chain links TRBV5-1 with TRBJ1-6, with a tentative D call TRBD1 (5 bases). Germline V gene sequence: CDR1 SGHRS, CDR2 YFSETQ. The CDR3 extends over 14 amino acids. Trimming cost V 4 bases and J 4 bases, with 9 bases left between them. The CDR3 nucleotides read TGCGCCAGCAGCCGGGACGGTTATAATTCACCCCTCCACTTT. Translation: CASSRDGYNSPLHF. The full variable domain, in which reference TRBV5-1 and TRBJ1-6 provide the parts outside the CDR3, is KAGVTQTPRYLIKTRGQQVTLSCSPISGHRSVSWYQQTPGQGLQFLFEYFSETQRNKGNFPGRFSGRQFSNSRSEMNVSTLELGDSALYLCASSRDGYNSPLHFGNGTRLTVT.

The chain is built from TRBV18 and TRBJ2-3; perhaps TRBD2 as D (6 bases). Trimming cost V 5 bases and J 1 base, with 10 bases left between them. The CDR3 runs to 14 residues. Germline V lookup: CDR1 KGHSH, CDR2 LQKENI. The DNA for the CDR3 is TGTGCCAGCTCAAGCAGGGAGGGCACAGATACGCAGTATTTT. Its protein is CASSSREGTDTQYF.

The J gene is TRBJ2-1, the V gene TRBV12-5; TRBD2 agrees at 12 bases. V dropped 1 base and J dropped 7; count of bases not matched to a gene: 5. The CDR3 spans 16 residues. Germline V gives CDR1 LGHNT, CDR2 FRNRAP. This CDR3 reads CASGLASGGAANEQFF. The CDR3 DNA sequence: TGTGCTAGTGGTTTGGCTAGCGGGGGGGCGGCGAATGAGCAGTTCTTC.

J is TRBJ2-1 and V is TRBV6-6, with D perhaps given as TRBD1 or TRBD2 (5 bases each). V shed 5 bases and J shed 9 bases, with 20 bases lying between them. The CDR3 sequence is 15 residues long. Per the germline V gene, CDR1 is MNHNY and CDR2 is SVGAGI (reference sequence). CDR3 in amino acids: CASSRDLTPMGEQFF. The CDR3 DNA sequence: TGTGCCAGCAGTCGGGACCTGACTCCCATGGGTGAGCAGTTCTTC.

The V call is TRBV5-6, the J call TRBJ1-2, with D unclear. In germline, CDR1 is SGHDT, CDR2 YYEEEE. This CDR3 spans 14 amino acids. V lost 1 base to trimming and J lost 8 bases, with 15 bases between them. The CDR3 reads CASSLLSVHWGYTF. CDR3 nucleotides: TGTGCCAGCAGCTTGCTTTCGGTTCACTGGGGCTACACCTTC.

This clone has just one count. The gene calls are TRBV6-1 and TRBJ1-5, with D unclear. The V gene lost 1 base and the J gene lost 0 bases, with 7 bases spanning the gap. Germline CDR1 and CDR2: MNHNS and SASEGT. This CDR3 has 15 residues. The CDR3: CASSEEIYSNQPQHF. The CDR3 DNA reads as TGTGCCAGCAGTGAAGAGATCTATAGCAATCAGCCCCAGCATTTT.

This sequence joins TRBV3-1 (or the pseudogene TRBV3-2) and TRBJ2-1, with D perhaps assigned TRBD1 or TRBD2 (5 bases each). The V gene lost 6 bases and the J gene lost 7 bases, with 22 bases spanning the gap. The CDR3 totals 16 residues. CDR1 and CDR2 (germline): LGHDT, YNNKEL (reference sequence). CDR3 protein: CASRPAASEGWNEQFF. CDR3 coding DNA: TGTGCCAGCAGACCTGCGGCGAGTGAGGGGTGGAATGAGCAGTTCTTC.

The chain joins TRBV6-1 to TRBJ1-2; possibly TRBD1 for D (5 bases). Trimming removed 1 base at V and 2 bases at J, with 8 bases between. The CDR3 consists of 14 residues. Germline CDR1 MNHNS, CDR2 SASEGT. Here the CDR3 reads CASSEEDTNYGYTF. DNA of the CDR3: TGTGCCAGCAGTGAAGAGGACACGAACTATGGCTACACCTTC.

This clone was seen a handful of times. V is TRBV12-3 or TRBV12-4 and J is TRBJ2-5, with D possibly being TRBD2 (6 bases). Trimming removed 7 bases at V and 5 bases at J, with 14 bases between. The CDR3 loop spans 13 amino acids. The CDR3 loop is CASTLGGWETQYF. CDR3 nucleotides: TGTGCCAGCACCCTTGGGGGGTGGGAGACCCAGTACTTC.

The chain carries TRBV11-2 and TRBJ2-3; TRBD2 matches 9 bases. The CDR3 length is 19 residues. The V gene's germline CDR1 is SGHAT and CDR2 FQNNGV. The V segment lost 2 bases and the J segment 6 bases; nucleotides outside the gene matches: 18. The CDR3 region has the DNA TGTGCCAGCAGCTTATACCCCCCTGGCGGGGGGGGCAATTCCGATACGCAGTATTTT. This gives the protein CASSLYPPGGGGNSDTQYF.

This clone was picked up a small number of times. The chain couples TRBV2 to TRBJ1-1; a weak D match, TRBD1 (5 bases). Trimming pared 6 bases from V and 7 bases from J, leaving 9 bases between. Germline V gives CDR1 SNHLY, CDR2 FYNNEI. The CDR3 sequence is 11 residues long. CDR3 sequence: CASSPGLEAFF. DNA of the CDR3: TGTGCCAGCAGCCCGGGACTTGAAGCTTTCTTT.

The V call is TRBV30, the J call TRBJ2-5; D perhaps matches TRBD1 (6 bases). There are 13 residues in the CDR3. V lost 3 bases, J lost 4 bases, and 12 bases lay in between. CDR1 is GTSNPN and CDR2 is SVGIG in the germline V gene (reference sequence). CDR3 amino acids: CAWRPRGTETQYF. The DNA for the CDR3 is TGTGCCTGGAGGCCCAGGGGTACAGAGACCCAGTACTTC.

V usage is TRBV15 and J usage is TRBJ1-2; no firm D call. Germline V gene lookup returns CDR1 LNHNV and CDR2 YYDKDF (reference sequence). The CDR3 is 16 amino acids. V was clipped by 5 bases and J by 5 bases, with 21 bases between them. This CDR3 is CATSSRLRLPYYGYTF. The CDR3 DNA sequence: TGTGCCACCAGCTCCCGTTTACGGCTCCCGTATTATGGCTACACCTTC.

This clone has only one observation. J is TRBJ1-5 and V is TRBV14, with D possibly being TRBD1 (6 bases). Germline lookup yields CDR1 SGHDN and CDR2 FVKESK. This CDR3 has 12 residues. Trimming took off 3 bases at V and 13 bases at J, with 13 bases between the two ends. The CDR3 nucleotides are TGTGCCAGCAGCCAGGGTCGGGGGCTACAGCATTTT. Its translation: CASSQGRGLQHF. The full variable domain, rest sourced from reference TRBV14 and TRBJ1-5, is EAGVTQFPSHSVIEKGQTVTLRCDPISGHDNLYWYRRVMGKEIKFLLHFVKESKQDESGMPNNRFLAERTGGTYSTLKVQPAELEDSGVYFCASSQGRGLQHFGDGTRLSIL.

V gene TRBV6-5 combines with J gene TRBJ1-1, with D hard to call. Germline CDR1 MNHEY, CDR2 SVGAGI. Trimming removed 3 bases at V and 1 base at J, with 12 bases between. The CDR3 extends over 15 amino acids. CDR3 sequence (DNA): TGTGCCAGCAGTTATCATAGTAGCCCGAACACTGAAGCTTTCTTT. Protein: CASSYHSSPNTEAFF.

The chain combines TRBV6-1 with TRBJ2-2, with TRBD2 as a possible D gene (6 bases). The CDR3 is 13 residues long. V was trimmed by 1 base and J by 17 bases, leaving 17 bases between them. Germline CDR1 and CDR2: MNHNS and SASEGT. The CDR3 coding sequence is TGTGCCAGCAGTGAAGTGAACCGGGACTCGTTTTTTTTT. Its protein is CASSEVNRDSFFF.